This T cell receptor (beta chain) was obtained from a study of regulatory T cells in long-lasting Graves disease. A note on this clonotype: Its specificity is unknown.

Time point of the sample: newly diagnosed GD, antithyroid drugs for less than 3 months. From RNA extracted from PBMCs, the TCR library was made. Patients all came to the study from an endocrinology department in Xi'an, China. A volume of 8.5 to 10 milliliters of peripheral blood was collected in EDTA tubes. Arm-PCR with iRepertoire HTBI primers amplified the CDR3 regions for these TCR beta libraries. TCRdb reprocessed the multiplex PCR reads with MiXCR, giving one entry per CDR3 protein. The sample gives about 420,000 distinct CDR3 sequences, roughly 15% of which show up once; about 25% is in the top ten. Study conclusions and caveats: Less diverse TCR repertoires were seen in persistent Graves' patients than in newly diagnosed ones.

CDR3 length equals 15 residues. V gave up 0 bases and J gave up 4 bases, with 10 bases separating them. The germline gives CDR1 KGHSH, CDR2 LQKENI. The sample was also reused in another study, on T cells in Graves' hyperthyroidism and ophthalmopathy. That publication notes: The definition of stable Graves' hyperthyroidism was no ophthalmopathy progression within 18 months.

The chain combines TRBV18 with TRBJ2-1, with D tentatively TRBD2 (5 bases). This material consisted of peripheral blood mononuclear cells (PBMCs), taken at new diagnosis, from a patient treated with antithyroid drugs. The sequence was collected from a woman in her late teens or twenties with Graves disease. CDR3 sequence reads: CASSPPTDSYNEQFF. CDR3 sequence (DNA): TGTGCCAGCTCACCACCAACGGACTCTTACAATGAGCAGTTCTTC. Full variable domain (outside the CDR3, taken from reference TRBV18 and TRBJ2-1): NAGVMQNPRHLVRRRGQEARLRCSPMKGHSHVYWYRQLPEEGLKFMVYLQKENIIDESGMPKERFSAEFPKEGPSILRIQQVVRGDSAAYFCASSPPTDSYNEQFFGPGTRLTVL.